The rows below give T cell receptor beta chains drawn from one sample of a study of cytomegalovirus exposure and HLA in healthy donors. Assay: immunoSEQ multiplex PCR; the TCRdb copy retains only in-frame clones and omits some. The sample carries 25,000 to 30,000 clones, approximately 62% recorded once. Source material: PBMCs. These receptors were taken from a male donor in good health and CMV-seropositive. The CDR3 runs from the conserved cysteine through the conserved F or W. The order of the fields is clone size, D gene, V gene, J gene, CDR3 DNA, CDR3 protein. A D gene is named only where the DNA matches it firmly. Expanded clones get a size class; other rows say once, few or many, or leave the size out.

>.|.|TRBV18|TRBJ1-2
TGTGCCAGCTCACCGGACAGCCTCTATGGCTACACCTTC
CASSPDSLYGYTF
>.|.|TRBV30|TRBJ1-3
TGTGCCTGGAGCTTAAACAGGGACACCATATATTTT
CAWSLNRDTIYF
>.|.|TRBV7-9|TRBJ2-5
TGTGCCAGCAGCTTACCCATCCAAGAGACCCAGTACTTC
CASSLPIQETQYF
>.|TRBD2|TRBV29-1|TRBJ2-7
TGCAGCGTTGAGGGGGGGCACGGAGCGGGAGAATACGAGCAGTACTTC
CSVEGGHGAGEYEQYF
>.|.|TRBV5-1|TRBJ1-3
TGCGCCAGCAGGCAAAGTACAGGGCCCTCTGGAAACACCATATATTTT
CASRQSTGPSGNTIYF
>.|.|TRBV6-1|TRBJ1-5
TGTGCCAGCAGCGAGAACAGGGTCAATCAGCCCCAGCATTTT
CASSENRVNQPQHF
>.|TRBD1|TRBV30|TRBJ2-5
TGTGCCTCCTCGGCAGGGGGAGAGACCCAGTACTTC
CASSAGGETQYF
>.|.|TRBV5-1|TRBJ1-1
TGCGCCAGCAGCCCGAACGAGGTTACTGAAGCTTTCTTT
CASSPNEVTEAFF
>few|TRBD1|TRBV9|TRBJ1-6
TGTGCCAGCAGCCCCCGACTAGAAGGGACAGGGACCCTTAGCTCCTATAATTCACCCCTCCACTTT
CASSPRLEGTGTLSSYNSPLHF
>.|.|TRBV19|TRBJ2-7
TGTGCCAGTAGTGACCCCGGGGGGCCCTCCTACGAGCAGTACTTC
CASSDPGGPSYEQYF
>few|.|TRBV28|TRBJ1-2
TGTGCCAGCAGTTTCGGGCGGGGCTATGGCTACACCTTC
CASSFGRGYGYTF
>.|.|TRBV30|TRBJ1-3
TGTGCCTGGAGTGTGGTCTATTCTGGAAACACCATATATTTT
CAWSVVYSGNTIYF
>once|.|TRBV5-1|TRBJ1-2
TGCGCCAGCAGTCAGGGCCTATCTATGGGCTACACCTTC
CASSQGLSMGYTF
>.|.|TRBV7-3|TRBJ2-2
TGTGCCAGCAGCCCCGGGACTCCCAACACCGGGGAGCTGTTTTTT
CASSPGTPNTGELFF
>.|TRBD1|TRBV18|TRBJ2-1
TGTGCCAGCTCACGCTCTATGGTCAGGGGGTACGACAATGAGCAGTTCTTC
CASSRSMVRGYDNEQFF
>.|.|TRBV18|TRBJ1-1
TGTGCCAGCTTAGCAGGGATCTACACTGAAGCTTTCTTT
CASLAGIYTEAFF
>medium-sized|.|TRBV18|TRBJ2-1
TGTGCCAGCTCACCTGTCGGGTACTCCTACAATGAGCAGTTCTTC
CASSPVGYSYNEQFF
>.|.|TRBV6-1|TRBJ1-5
TGTGCCAGCAGTTCCCAGGGCAATCAGCCCCAGCATTTT
CASSSQGNQPQHF
>.|TRBD1|TRBV5-4|TRBJ2-1
TGTGCCAGCAGCTTGGTGGGACAGGTGATTGAGCAGTTCTTC
CASSLVGQVIEQFF
>.|.|TRBV2|TRBJ1-5
TGTGCCAGCAGCGTGGACAGATACGATCAGCCCCAGCATTTT
CASSVDRYDQPQHF
>few|.|TRBV7-8|TRBJ2-7
TGTGCCAGCAGCTTACGGCAGGGCCCTACCTACGAGCAGTACTTC
CASSLRQGPTYEQYF
>few|TRBD2|TRBV7-2|TRBJ2-3
TGTGCCAGCAGCTCTACCGGACTAGGTACGCAGTATTTT
CASSSTGLGTQYF
>.|.|TRBV5-4|TRBJ1-6
TGTGCCAGCAGCTTGGAACAAAATAATTCACCCCTCCACTTT
CASSLEQNNSPLHF
>.|TRBD1|TRBV13|TRBJ1-2
TGTGCCAGCACCTGGACAGGACACGGCTACACCTTC
CASTWTGHGYTF
>few|.|TRBV11-3|TRBJ2-3
TGTGCCAGCAGCGGCGGCCCCCTCGGCACAGATACGCAGTATTTT
CASSGGPLGTDTQYF
>.|.|TRBV29-1|TRBJ1-2
TGCAGCGTTCTGCTAAGAGGGCATGGCTACACCTTC
CSVLLRGHGYTF
>.|.|TRBV6-4|TRBJ2-7
TGTGCCAGTAGCGAGAGACCCGGGGGCTACGAGCAGTACTTC
CASSERPGGYEQYF
>.|.|TRBV6-4|TRBJ2-3
TGTGCCAGCAGCAGAGCGGGCTGGGGCACAGATACGCAGTATTTT
CASSRAGWGTDTQYF
>.|TRBD1|TRBV10-3|TRBJ1-5
TGTGCCATCAACAGGGGTTCCAATCAGCCCCAGCATTTT
CAINRGSNQPQHF
>.|.|TRBV6-4|TRBJ2-3
TGTGCCAGCAGTGACTCCCCCCAGGGCACAGATACGCAGTATTTT
CASSDSPQGTDTQYF
>.|TRBD2|TRBV4-2|TRBJ2-1
TGTGCCAGCAGCCTAGAGCGGGAGGACTACAATGAGCAGTTCTTC
CASSLEREDYNEQFF
>.|TRBD1|TRBV19|TRBJ1-5
TGTGCCAGTAGCTCCGACAGGGGGTACGATCAGCCCCAGCATTTT
CASSSDRGYDQPQHF
>.|TRBD1|TRBV6-1|TRBJ1-4
TGTGCCAGCAACACGGACAGGGGGGACGAAAAACTGTTTTTT
CASNTDRGDEKLFF
>few|TRBD1|TRBV28|TRBJ1-1
TGTGCCAGCAGGAGGGGGCTGAACACTGAAGCTTTCTTT
CASRRGLNTEAFF
>few|.|TRBV11-3|TRBJ2-2
TGTGCCAGCAGCATCACAGGTCTCGGGGAGCTGTTTTTT
CASSITGLGELFF
>few|TRBD1|TRBV28|TRBJ1-2
TGTGCCAGCAGTTTACTCAGGGGGCGGGGCTACACCTTC
CASSLLRGRGYTF
>.|TRBD1|TRBV5-1|TRBJ2-3
TGCGCCAGCAGCAGCTGGACAGGGACAGATACGCAGTATTTT
CASSSWTGTDTQYF
>.|.|TRBV28|TRBJ1-5
TGTGCCAGCAGTTTTGGGAATCGGGACATGGGTCAGCCCCAGCATTTT
CASSFGNRDMGQPQHF
>.|.|TRBV5-6|TRBJ1-5
TGTGCCAGCAGCTTGAGGGGGACAAGGCAGCCCCAGCATTTT
CASSLRGTRQPQHF
>.|.|TRBV23-1|TRBJ1-1
TGCGCCAGCAGTCTGATATTTTTTTCGACATGGGGAGGAAAGGATATGAACACTGAAGCTTTCTTT
CASSLIFFSTWGGKDMNTEAFF